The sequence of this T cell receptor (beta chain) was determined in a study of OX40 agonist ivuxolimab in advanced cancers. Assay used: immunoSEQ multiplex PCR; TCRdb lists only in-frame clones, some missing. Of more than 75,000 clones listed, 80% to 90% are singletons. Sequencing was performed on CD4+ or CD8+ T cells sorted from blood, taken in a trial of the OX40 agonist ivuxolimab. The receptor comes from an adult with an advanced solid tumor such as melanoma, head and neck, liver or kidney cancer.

The CDR3 coding sequence is TGTGCCAGCAGTTACTCGCCAGGGGAAAGTACTGAAGCTTTCTTT. Protein product: CASSYSPGESTEAFF. The V call is TRBV6-5, the J call TRBJ1-1; possibly TRBD1 for D (6 bases). CDR3 length: 15 amino acids. CDR1 and CDR2 (germline): MNHEY, SVGAGI. Trimming left V 0 bases short and J 5 bases short, with 13 bases between.